The T cell receptor (beta chain) under discussion was sequenced for a study of T cell changes during pregnancy in multiple sclerosis. Only in-frame clones appear in the TCRdb table, and some are missing; sequencing was by immunoSEQ multiplex PCR. This sample carries about 120,000 clones, 93% of them seen once, and the ten largest clones take 6% to 7%. CDR1 MDHEN and CDR2 SYDVKM come from the germline V gene. V was clipped by 4 bases and J by 0 bases, with 16 bases between them. The length of the CDR3 is 17 residues. This rearrangement joins TRBV28 to TRBJ1-3; perhaps TRBD1 as D (5 bases). The specimen comprised peripheral blood, sampled before pregnancy. The receptor was isolated from a female donor with multiple sclerosis, enrolled in a pregnancy study. The CDR3: CASSSPRVASSGNTIYF. In nucleotides, the CDR3 is TGTGCCAGCAGTTCCCCCAGGGTGGCCTCCTCTGGAAACACCATATATTTT.